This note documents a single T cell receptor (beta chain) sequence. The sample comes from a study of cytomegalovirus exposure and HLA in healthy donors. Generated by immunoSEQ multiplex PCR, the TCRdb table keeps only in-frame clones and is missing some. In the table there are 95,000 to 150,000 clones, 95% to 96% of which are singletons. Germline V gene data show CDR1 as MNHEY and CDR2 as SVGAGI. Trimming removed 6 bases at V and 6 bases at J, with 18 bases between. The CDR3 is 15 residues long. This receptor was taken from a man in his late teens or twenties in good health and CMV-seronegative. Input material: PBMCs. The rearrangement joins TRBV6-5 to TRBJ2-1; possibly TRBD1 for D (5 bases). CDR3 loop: CASSSDRHHTNEQFF. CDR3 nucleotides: TGTGCCAGCAGCTCCGACAGACATCATACCAATGAGCAGTTCTTC.